These 11 T cell receptor beta chains originate from one sample sequenced in a study of shared T cell receptors in the human thymus. TCRdb's table, derived via immunoSEQ multiplex PCR, lists solely in-frame clones and lacks some. The sample records more than 300,000 clones, about 95% being singletons. The sample was thymocytes. All receptors come from a human donor.

This clone was observed once. The chain's CDR3 is CASSLQALQETQYF. The CDR3 bases are TGTGCCAGCAGCCTACAAGCATTACAAGAGACCCAGTACTTC. The V call is TRBV14, the J call TRBJ2-5; D gene ambiguous. Germline loops: CDR1 SGHDN, CDR2 FVKESK. This CDR3 has 14 amino acids. V lost 4 bases to trimming and J lost 2 bases, with 11 bases between them.

V and J are TRBV6-1 and TRBJ2-7, with D perhaps being TRBD1 or TRBD2 (5 bases each). Trimming left V 7 bases short and J 4 bases short, with 17 bases between. The CDR3 totals 14 residues. Germline V gene lookup returns CDR1 MNHNS and CDR2 SASEGT. DNA for the CDR3: TGTGCCAGCAAATTCCGAGGGGACCAATACGAGCAGTACTTC. Protein product: CASKFRGDQYEQYF.

In its sample, this clone was seen a few times. The rearrangement uses TRBV30 and TRBJ1-2; a possible D gene is TRBD1 (6 bases). There are 12 residues in the CDR3. Trimming removed 3 bases at V and 3 bases at J, with 8 bases between. Germline V lookup: CDR1 GTSNPN, CDR2 SVGIG (reference sequence). CDR3 residues: CAWRTGYYGYTF. CDR3 sequence (DNA): TGTGCCTGGAGAACAGGGTACTATGGCTACACCTTC. Supplemented by reference TRBV30 and TRBJ1-2, the full variable domain reads SQTIHQWPATLVQPVGSPLSLECTVEGTSNPNLYWYRQAAGRGLQLLFYSVGIGQISSEVPQNLSASRPQDRQFILSSKKLLLSDSGFYLCAWRTGYYGYTFGSGTRLTVV.

This clone occurred once. V and J are TRBV5-1 and TRBJ2-2, with TRBD2 identical over 12 bases. This CDR3 region has 16 residues. After removal of 3 bases from V and 6 bases from J, the junction contained 6 bases not matched to a gene. Germline lookup yields CDR1 SGHRS and CDR2 YFSETQ. CDR3 loop: CASSSTSGSYPGELFF. The CDR3 bases are TGCGCCAGCAGCTCGACTAGCGGGAGTTATCCCGGGGAGCTGTTTTTT. Full variable domain (missing parts from reference TRBV5-1 and TRBJ2-2): KAGVTQTPRYLIKTRGQQVTLSCSPISGHRSVSWYQQTPGQGLQFLFEYFSETQRNKGNFPGRFSGRQFSNSRSEMNVSTLELGDSALYLCASSSTSGSYPGELFFGEGSRLTVL.

V gene TRBV6-1 combines with J gene TRBJ2-7; tentatively, D is TRBD2 (6 bases). The V gene's germline CDR1 is MNHNS and CDR2 SASEGT. V was trimmed by 6 bases and J by 4 bases, leaving 19 bases between them. This CDR3 has 15 amino acids. The CDR3 reads CASRTLTGAEYEQYF. In nucleotides, the CDR3 is TGTGCCAGCAGGACCCTAACGGGAGCTGAATACGAGCAGTACTTC.

This sequence joins TRBV20-1 and TRBJ1-2; 9 nucleotides agree with TRBD1. This CDR3 contains 11 residues. Unmatched junction bases numbered 7, after V lost 3 bases and J lost 14 bases. Germline-derived CDR1 and CDR2 are DFQATT and SNEGSKA (reference sequence). The CDR3 reads CSARGQGPETF. CDR3 DNA: TGCAGTGCTAGGGGACAGGGCCCCGAGACCTTC.

This clone appeared a single time. The chain is built from TRBV6-1 and TRBJ2-2; the match to TRBD2 covers 13 bases. This CDR3 is 19 amino acids long. Trimming at V came to 3 bases and at J to 0 bases, leaving 7 bases not matched to a gene. Looked up from germline, CDR1 is MNHNS and CDR2 is SASEGT. The CDR3 loop is CASSDSGLAGWSNTGELFF. As DNA, the CDR3 is TGTGCCAGCAGTGATTCGGGACTAGCGGGATGGTCGAACACCGGGGAGCTGTTTTTT.

This rearrangement joins TRBV23-1 to TRBJ1-3, with TRBD1 as a possible D gene (5 bases). TRBV23-1 is annotated as an ORF whose role is uncertain. The CDR3 loop spans 17 amino acids. V shed 0 bases and J shed 4 bases, with 16 bases lying between them. The DNA of the CDR3 is TGCGCCAGCAGTCAATCAGGGGCCAGAAAAGGCGGAAACACCATATATTTT. It codes for CASSQSGARKGGNTIYF.

This chain connects TRBV5-4 to TRBJ2-1, with 7 bases identical to TRBD1. The trim removed 3 bases at V and 8 bases at J, leaving 11 bases unmatched. The CDR3 runs 15 residues. Germline V lookup: CDR1 SGHNT, CDR2 YYREEE (reference sequence). The CDR3 DNA is TGTGCCAGCAGCTGGAGACAGGGCCCGGGTCATGAGCAGTTCTTC. Encoded protein: CASSWRQGPGHEQFF.

The chain has TRBV15 and TRBJ2-2; D is perhaps TRBD1 or TRBD2 (6 bases each). CDR3 length: 18 amino acids. Looked up from germline, CDR1 is LNHNV and CDR2 is YYDKDF (reference sequence). Trimming stripped 1 base from V and 5 bases from J, with 20 bases between. The chain's CDR3 is CATSRGGAAINPTGELFF. CDR3 DNA: TGTGCCACCAGCAGAGGGGGGGCAGCCATAAACCCGACCGGGGAGCTGTTTTTT.

The chain employs TRBV28 and TRBJ2-5; 8 nucleotides align to TRBD2. Per the germline V gene, CDR1 is MDHEN and CDR2 is SYDVKM. The CDR3 has 16 residues. V shed 2 bases and J 4 bases; nucleotides not matched to a gene: 9. CDR3 protein: CASSLTSGGLGETQYF. The DNA of the CDR3 is TGTGCCAGCAGTTTAACTAGCGGAGGGTTGGGAGAGACCCAGTACTTC.